This section outlines one T cell receptor beta chain sequence together with its context. It was with a sample-barcoded 5' primer and a J-beta primer mix that a second PCR of roughly 7 to 12 cycles was run. One entry per CDR3 protein results from TCRdb running MiXCR on the 5' RACE reads. Seen here are about 1.4 million distinct CDR3 sequences, approximately 60% observed once, and the top ten hold over 6.5%. The data derive from a study of blood T cells in healthy people across ages. Study in general: Through template switching, about one barcoded beta molecule was captured per two T cells, as measured in model experiments.

The germline CDR1 and CDR2 sequences are SGDLS and YYNGEE. The CDR3 has 15 residues. Trimming left V 1 base short and J 7 bases short, with 12 bases between. The origin of this receptor is a man younger than 35 in good health. The sequenced sample was blood. This chain uses TRBV9 with TRBJ1-6; D is ambiguous. CDR3 nucleotide sequence: TGTGCCAGCAGCGTAAGCCGGCAGGAGAATTCACCCCTCCACTTT. It is translated as CASSVSRQENSPLHF.